This T cell receptor (beta chain) was sequenced in a study of T cells of healthy individuals. TCRdb reprocessed the 5' RACE reads via MiXCR and lists one record per CDR3 protein. The data hold about 82,000 distinct CDR3 sequences, with about 4.8% observed a single time. The CDR3 is made up of 12 amino acids. Deletions cut 6 bases from V and 5 bases from J, with 10 bases between. Germline V gene sequence: CDR1 DFQATT, CDR2 SNEGSKA (reference sequence). The source of this sequence is a female donor in good health. The chain couples TRBV20-1 to TRBJ2-2, with no clear D. In DNA form, the CDR3 reads TGCAGTGCACCTGAAGAAACCGGGGAGCTGTTTTTT. Translated, it gives CSAPEETGELFF.